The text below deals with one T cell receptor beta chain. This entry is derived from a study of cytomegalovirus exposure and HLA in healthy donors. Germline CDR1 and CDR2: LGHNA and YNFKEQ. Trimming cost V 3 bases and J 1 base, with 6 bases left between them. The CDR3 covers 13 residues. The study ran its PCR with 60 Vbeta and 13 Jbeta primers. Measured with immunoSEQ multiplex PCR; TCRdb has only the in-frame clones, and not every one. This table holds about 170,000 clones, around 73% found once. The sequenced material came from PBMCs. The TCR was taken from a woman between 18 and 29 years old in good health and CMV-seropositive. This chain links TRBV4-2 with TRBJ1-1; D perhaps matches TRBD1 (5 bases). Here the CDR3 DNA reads TGTGCCAGCAGCCAGGGGCGGAACACTGAAGCTTTCTTT. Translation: CASSQGRNTEAFF.